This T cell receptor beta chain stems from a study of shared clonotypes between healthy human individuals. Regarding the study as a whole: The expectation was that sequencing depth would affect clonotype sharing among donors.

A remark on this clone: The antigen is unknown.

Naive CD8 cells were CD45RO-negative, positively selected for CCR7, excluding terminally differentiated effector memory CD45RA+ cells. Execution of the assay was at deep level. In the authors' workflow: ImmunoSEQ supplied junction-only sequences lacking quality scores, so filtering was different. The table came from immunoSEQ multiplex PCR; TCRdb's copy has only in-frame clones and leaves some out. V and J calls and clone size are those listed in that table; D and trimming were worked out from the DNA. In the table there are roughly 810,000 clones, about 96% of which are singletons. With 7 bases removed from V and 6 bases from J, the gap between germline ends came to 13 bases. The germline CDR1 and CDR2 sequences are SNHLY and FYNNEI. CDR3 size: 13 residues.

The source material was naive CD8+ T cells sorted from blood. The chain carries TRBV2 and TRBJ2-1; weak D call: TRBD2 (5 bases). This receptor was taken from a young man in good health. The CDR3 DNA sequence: TGTGCCAGCACCCTGGGAGAAATCAATGAGCAGTTCTTC. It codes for CASTLGEINEQFF.